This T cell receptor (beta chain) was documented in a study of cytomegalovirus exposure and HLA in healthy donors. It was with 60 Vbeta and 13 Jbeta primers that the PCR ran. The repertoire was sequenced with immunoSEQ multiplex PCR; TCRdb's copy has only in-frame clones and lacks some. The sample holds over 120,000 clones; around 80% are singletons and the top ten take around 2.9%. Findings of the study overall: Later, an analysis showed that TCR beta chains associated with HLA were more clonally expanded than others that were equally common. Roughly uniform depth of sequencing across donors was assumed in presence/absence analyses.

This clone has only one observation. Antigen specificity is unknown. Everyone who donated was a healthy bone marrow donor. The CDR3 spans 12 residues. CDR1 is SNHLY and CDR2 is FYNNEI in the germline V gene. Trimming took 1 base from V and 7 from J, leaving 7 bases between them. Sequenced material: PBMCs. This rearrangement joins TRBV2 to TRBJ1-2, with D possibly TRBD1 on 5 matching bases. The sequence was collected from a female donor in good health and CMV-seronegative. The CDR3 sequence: CASSEVGGGYTF. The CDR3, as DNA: TGTGCCAGCAGTGAAGTCGGGGGTGGCTACACCTTC.